The 4 T cell receptor beta chains listed next were all sequenced from one sample in a study of T cells expressing NK-cell markers. TCRdb reprocessed the 5' RACE reads and stores each CDR3 protein as one record, lacking DNA. The sample holds roughly 390,000 distinct CDR3 sequences. Sequences were obtained from blood T cells: a sorted CD56 or NKG2C T cell subset, CD4+ or CD8+ T cells, or bulk PBMC T cells (not recorded which). These receptors all come from a man aged 18 to 69 in good health.

This sequence joins TRBV5-1 and TRBJ2-5; TCRdb reports TRBD1, a call that lacks DNA to check it against. Germline loops: CDR1 SGHRS, CDR2 YFSETQ. There are 16 residues in the CDR3. The CDR3 region is CASSFQGGGLQETQYF.

CDR3 amino acids: CASTRGRGGLFNQETQYF. The chain links TRBV6-5 to TRBJ2-5; the TRBD1 assignment by TCRdb is unverifiable without DNA. CDR1 MNHEY and CDR2 SVGAGI come from the germline V gene. This CDR3 contains 18 residues.

This chain connects TRBV18 to TRBJ1-3. Germline V lookup: CDR1 KGHSH, CDR2 LQKENI. The CDR3 runs 18 residues. The chain's CDR3 is CASSPTPTGPDSGNTIYF.

The chain couples TRBV12-3 or TRBV12-4 to TRBJ1-2; TCRdb reports TRBD1, a call that lacks DNA to check it against. CDR3 size: 13 residues. This CDR3 is CASSFNRGNGYTF.